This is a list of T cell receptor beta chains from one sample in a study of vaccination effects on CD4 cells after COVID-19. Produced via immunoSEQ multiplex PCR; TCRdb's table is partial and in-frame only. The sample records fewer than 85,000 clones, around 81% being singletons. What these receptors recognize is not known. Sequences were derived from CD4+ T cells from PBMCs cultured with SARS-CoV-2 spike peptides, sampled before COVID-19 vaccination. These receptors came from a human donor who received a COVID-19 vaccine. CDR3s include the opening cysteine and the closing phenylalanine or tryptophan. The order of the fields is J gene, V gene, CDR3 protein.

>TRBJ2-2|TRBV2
CASTYTRSGELFF
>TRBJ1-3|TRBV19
CASSIMGTGNTIYF
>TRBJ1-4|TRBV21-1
CASSAQGAVNEKLFF
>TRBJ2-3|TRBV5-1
CASSVGGATQYF
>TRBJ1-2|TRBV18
CASSAQESSNYGYTF
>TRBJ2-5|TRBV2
CASIPDGTGVSQYF
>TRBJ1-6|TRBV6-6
CASRPVQEPYNSPLHF
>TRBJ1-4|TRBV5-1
CASRPQGAGGKLFF
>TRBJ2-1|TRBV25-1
CASSLGGASYNEQFF
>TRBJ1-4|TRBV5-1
CASSLQGSKKLFF
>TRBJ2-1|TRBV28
CASSPTSGGEHNEQFF
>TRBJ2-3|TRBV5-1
CASSSGTTGLVGSTDTQYF
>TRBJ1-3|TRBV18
CASSPGIRGNTIYF
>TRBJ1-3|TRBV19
CARFFEQVSLSGNTIYF
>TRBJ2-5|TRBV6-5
CASSSPSGGVYQTQYF
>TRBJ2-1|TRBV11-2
CASSFLAGGNNEQFF
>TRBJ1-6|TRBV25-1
CASSVSGLDNSPLHF
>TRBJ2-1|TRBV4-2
CASSQERLRSLNGYDEQFF
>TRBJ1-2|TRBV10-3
CAISESGNNYGYTF
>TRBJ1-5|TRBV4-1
CASSQGISRTVQNQPQHF
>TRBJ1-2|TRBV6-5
CASGGQGYGYTF
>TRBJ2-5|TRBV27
CASSPRGQGDQETQYF
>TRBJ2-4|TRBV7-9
CASSLAGAKNIQYF
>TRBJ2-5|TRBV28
CASSPLGTGDGETQYF
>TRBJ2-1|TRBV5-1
CASSLFQGTYNEQFF
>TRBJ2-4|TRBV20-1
CSATSYDIQYF
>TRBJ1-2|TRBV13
CASSFRTYGYTF
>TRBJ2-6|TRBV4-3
CASSQEGGTAGANVLTF
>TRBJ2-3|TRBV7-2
CASSLGVGRDTQYF
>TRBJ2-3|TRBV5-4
CASRKDFGDTDTQYF
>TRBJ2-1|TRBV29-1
CSVKTGTTEQFF
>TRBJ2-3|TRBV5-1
CASSLADRATDTQYF
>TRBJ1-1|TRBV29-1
CSAGQMNTEAFF
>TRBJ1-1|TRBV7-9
CASSSQGGGTEAFF
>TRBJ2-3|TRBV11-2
CASSLDRLAGTDTQYF
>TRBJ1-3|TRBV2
CASKGRRTGNTIYF
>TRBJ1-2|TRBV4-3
CASSQDLRQAWGYTF
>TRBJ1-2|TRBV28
CASTSNYGYTF
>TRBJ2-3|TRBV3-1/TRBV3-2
CASSQGLSTQYF
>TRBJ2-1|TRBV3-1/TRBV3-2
CASSQGGAGGYYEQFF
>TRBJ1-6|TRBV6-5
CASREGTATNSPLHF
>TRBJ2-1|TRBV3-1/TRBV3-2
CASSPSTSYNEQFF
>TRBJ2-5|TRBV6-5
CASTKPGQTQETQYF
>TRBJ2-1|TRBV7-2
CASSLIAGGHGEQFF
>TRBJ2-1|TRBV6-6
CASSAIAGSSYNEQFF
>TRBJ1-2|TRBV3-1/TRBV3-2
CASSQMTGAGYTF